A selection of T cell receptor beta chains follows, all from one sample in a study of control samples from healthy donors and cancer patients. Using immunoSEQ multiplex PCR, the repertoire was profiled, and TCRdb retains in-frame clones only, with some absent. The repertoire holds some 150,000 clones, with roughly 92% as singletons. The material sequenced was blood. The receptor set was obtained from a man in his forties in good health. CDR3s include the opening cysteine and the closing phenylalanine or tryptophan. D genes are given only for firm matches. The listing skips clone size in some rows; elsewhere it reads once, few, many or a size class.

cdr3_length: 17; d_call: NA; clone_size: NA; j_call: TRBJ2-3; v_call: TRBV4-1; cdr3_nt: TGCGCCAGCAGCCAAGATGGGGCTAGCCGTGGCACAGATACGCAGTATTTT; cdr3_aa: CASSQDGASRGTDTQYF
cdr3_length: 12; d_call: NA; clone_size: once; j_call: TRBJ2-5; v_call: TRBV12-3/TRBV12-4; cdr3_nt: TGTGCCAGCGGTCAGGGTGTCGGGACCCAGTACTTC; cdr3_aa: CASGQGVGTQYF
cdr3_length: 15; d_call: NA; clone_size: once; j_call: TRBJ2-7; v_call: TRBV7-8; cdr3_nt: TGTGCCAGCAGCTTAGCGCAGGGCGCGGGTGGGGAGCAGTACTTC; cdr3_aa: CASSLAQGAGGEQYF
cdr3_length: 15; d_call: NA; clone_size: NA; j_call: TRBJ1-3; v_call: TRBV6-5; cdr3_nt: TGTGCCATCATCACCGGGGTCCTCTCTGGAAACACCATATATTTT; cdr3_aa: CAIITGVLSGNTIYF
cdr3_length: 15; d_call: NA; clone_size: NA; j_call: TRBJ1-3; v_call: TRBV19; cdr3_nt: TGTGCCAGTAGTCCCAGACGGGGCTCTGGAAACACCATATATTTT; cdr3_aa: CASSPRRGSGNTIYF
cdr3_length: 10; d_call: NA; clone_size: NA; j_call: TRBJ2-7; v_call: TRBV29-1; cdr3_nt: TGCAGCGTTGGTGGGTACGAGCAGTACTTC; cdr3_aa: CSVGGYEQYF
cdr3_length: 14; d_call: NA; clone_size: NA; j_call: TRBJ1-2; v_call: TRBV5-5; cdr3_nt: TGTGCCAGCAGCTTGGACAGCTCTAACTATGGCTACACCTTC; cdr3_aa: CASSLDSSNYGYTF
cdr3_length: 14; d_call: NA; clone_size: NA; j_call: TRBJ2-3; v_call: TRBV30; cdr3_nt: TGTGCCTGGCAACATTTGACTGGCACAGATACGCAGTATTTT; cdr3_aa: CAWQHLTGTDTQYF
cdr3_length: 15; d_call: NA; clone_size: NA; j_call: TRBJ1-2; v_call: TRBV4-3; cdr3_nt: TGCGCCAGCAGCCAGCCTGGGCCCCCTAACTATGGCTACACCTTC; cdr3_aa: CASSQPGPPNYGYTF
cdr3_length: 13; d_call: NA; clone_size: NA; j_call: TRBJ2-7; v_call: TRBV6-5; cdr3_nt: TGTGCCAGCAGCCGACTCGGGTCACTCGAGCAGTACTTC; cdr3_aa: CASSRLGSLEQYF
cdr3_length: 15; d_call: NA; clone_size: once; j_call: TRBJ1-5; v_call: TRBV6-2/TRBV6-3; cdr3_nt: TGTGCCAGCAGTTATCAGGGACGGTTCAATCAGCCCCAGCATTTT; cdr3_aa: CASSYQGRFNQPQHF
cdr3_length: 15; d_call: TRBD1; clone_size: NA; j_call: TRBJ2-5; v_call: TRBV10-1; cdr3_nt: TGCGCCAGCAGTGAGGGGCAGGGGGCACAAGAGACCCAGTACTTC; cdr3_aa: CASSEGQGAQETQYF
cdr3_length: 16; d_call: TRBD2; clone_size: NA; j_call: TRBJ2-3; v_call: TRBV5-1; cdr3_nt: TGCGCCAGCAGCTTGGAGCCCGGGAGGCCCACAGATACGCAGTATTTT; cdr3_aa: CASSLEPGRPTDTQYF
cdr3_length: 15; d_call: TRBD1; clone_size: NA; j_call: TRBJ1-2; v_call: TRBV27; cdr3_nt: TGTGCCAGCAGAAAAGACAGGGGGTTAGGCTATGGCTACACCTTC; cdr3_aa: CASRKDRGLGYGYTF
cdr3_length: 13; d_call: TRBD1; clone_size: NA; j_call: TRBJ2-2; v_call: TRBV29-1; cdr3_nt: TGCAGCGTAATAACAGGGGGCACCGGGGAGCTGTTTTTT; cdr3_aa: CSVITGGTGELFF